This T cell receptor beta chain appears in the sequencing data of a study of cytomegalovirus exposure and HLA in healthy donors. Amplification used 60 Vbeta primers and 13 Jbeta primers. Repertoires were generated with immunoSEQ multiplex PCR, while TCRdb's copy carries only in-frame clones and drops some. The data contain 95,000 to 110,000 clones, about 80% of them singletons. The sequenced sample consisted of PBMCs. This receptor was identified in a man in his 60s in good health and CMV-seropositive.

As DNA, the CDR3 is TGTGCCAGCACCCGGGGGGGGGAAACTGAAGCTTTCTTT. This encodes CASTRGGETEAFF. J is TRBJ1-1 and V is TRBV2; TRBD1 might be the D (5 bases). Trimming took off 7 bases at V and 5 bases at J, with 14 bases between the two ends. Germline CDR1 is SNHLY and CDR2 is FYNNEI. CDR3 length: 13 amino acids.